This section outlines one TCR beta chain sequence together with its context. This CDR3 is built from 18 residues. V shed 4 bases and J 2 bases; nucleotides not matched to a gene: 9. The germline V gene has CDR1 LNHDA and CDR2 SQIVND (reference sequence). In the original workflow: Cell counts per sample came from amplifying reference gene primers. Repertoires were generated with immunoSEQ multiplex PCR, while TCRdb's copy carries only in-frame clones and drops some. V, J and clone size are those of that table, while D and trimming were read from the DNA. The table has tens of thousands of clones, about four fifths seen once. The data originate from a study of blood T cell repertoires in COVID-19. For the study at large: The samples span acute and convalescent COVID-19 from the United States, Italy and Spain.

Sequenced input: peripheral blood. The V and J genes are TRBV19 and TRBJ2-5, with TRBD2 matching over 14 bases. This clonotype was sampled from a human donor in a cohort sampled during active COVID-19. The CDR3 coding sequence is TGTGCCAGTAGTACCCGACTAGCGGGGGGGCCGGGACAAGAGACCCAGTACTTC. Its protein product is CASSTRLAGGPGQETQYF. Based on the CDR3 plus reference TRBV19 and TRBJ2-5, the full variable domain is DGGITQSPKYLFRKEGQNVTLSCEQNLNHDAMYWYRQDPGQGLRLIYYSQIVNDFQKGDIAEGYSVSREKKESFPLTVTSAQKNPTAFYLCASSTRLAGGPGQETQYFGPGTRLLVL.